This TCR beta chain was identified in a study of T cell repertoires in cytomegalovirus infection. The wider study: Signatures in public TCR beta sequences pointed to both CMV infection and matching HLA type. Study-wide findings and caveats: HLA-C-restricted CMV-specific TCR beta clonotypes were dominant in the ex vivo response. CMV carriers having the relevant HLA were flagged by cumulative public TCR beta family frequency.

Comments on this clonotype: The antigen remains unidentified.

The CDR3 runs 15 residues. V lost 0 bases, J lost 6 bases, and 11 bases lay in between. Germline assignment: CDR1 SGHDN and CDR2 FVKESK. TCRdb re-called the reads with MiXCR, one entry per CDR3 protein. The table shows a few hundred thousand distinct CDR3 sequences, with around 15% occurring only once. What was sequenced was CD8+ T cells from PBMCs. This TCR derives from a human donor in good health (CMV status not recorded). Some clones in this sample may be carry-over from other donors' samples. V usage is TRBV14 and J usage is TRBJ1-4; D unclear. CDR3 in DNA: TGTGCCAGCAGCCAAGATGCCCGGTGGGATGAAAAACTGTTTTTT. It encodes CASSQDARWDEKLFF. The variable domain in full, completed from reference TRBV14 and TRBJ1-4, reads EAGVTQFPSHSVIEKGQTVTLRCDPISGHDNLYWYRRVMGKEIKFLLHFVKESKQDESGMPNNRFLAERTGGTYSTLKVQPAELEDSGVYFCASSQDARWDEKLFFGSGTQLSVL.